This T cell receptor (beta chain) was sequenced during a study of PD-L1 blockade in urothelial cancer. At the level of the study: Most patients, about 85% of the roughly 30, were males with bladder-origin cancer. At 3 weeks (second dose) and 6 weeks after starting treatment, blood was analyzed. Notes on the study in general: Pretreatment TCR clonality in blood under the median foretold superior survival.

Trimming took 1 base from V and 3 from J, leaving 4 bases between them. This CDR3 spans 11 amino acids. Germline lookup yields CDR1 DFQATT and CDR2 SNEGSKA (reference sequence). This table comes from immunoSEQ multiplex PCR, and its TCRdb copy is limited to in-frame clones, with some not included. The table lists 50,000 or so clones, around 86% of them singletons. Concerning this clone itself: No antigen is known for it.

Sample numbers ranged from 1 to 8 per patient, encompassing pretreatment and on-treatment collections. The sample was PBMCs, taken around atezolizumab (anti-PD-L1) treatment. The sequence was obtained from a man aged 60 to 75 with urothelial cancer. The V and J genes are TRBV20-1 and TRBJ2-7; D is uncertain. This CDR3 reads CSARGSYEQYF. The DNA for the CDR3 is TGCAGTGCTAGAGGCAGCTACGAGCAGTACTTC.